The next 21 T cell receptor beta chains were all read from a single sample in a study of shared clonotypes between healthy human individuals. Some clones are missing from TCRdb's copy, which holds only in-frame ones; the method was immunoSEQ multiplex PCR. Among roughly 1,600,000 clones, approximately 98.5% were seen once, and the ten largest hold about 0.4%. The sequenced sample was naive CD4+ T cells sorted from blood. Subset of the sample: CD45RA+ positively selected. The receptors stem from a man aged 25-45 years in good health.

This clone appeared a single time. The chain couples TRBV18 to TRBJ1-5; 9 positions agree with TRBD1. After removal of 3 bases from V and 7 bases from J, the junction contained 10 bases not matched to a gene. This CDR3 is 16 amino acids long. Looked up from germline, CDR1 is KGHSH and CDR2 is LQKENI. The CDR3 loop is CASSPSGDRVGQPQHF. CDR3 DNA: TGTGCCAGCTCACCGTCCGGGGACAGGGTTGGACAGCCCCAGCATTTT.

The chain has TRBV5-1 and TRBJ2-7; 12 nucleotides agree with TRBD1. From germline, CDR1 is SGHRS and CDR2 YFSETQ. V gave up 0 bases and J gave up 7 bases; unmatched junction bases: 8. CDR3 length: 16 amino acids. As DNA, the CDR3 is TGCGCCAGCAGCTTGGTAGGGACAGGGGGCTTGAGGGAGCAGTACTTC. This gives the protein CASSLVGTGGLREQYF. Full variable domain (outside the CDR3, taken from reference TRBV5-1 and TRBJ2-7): KAGVTQTPRYLIKTRGQQVTLSCSPISGHRSVSWYQQTPGQGLQFLFEYFSETQRNKGNFPGRFSGRQFSNSRSEMNVSTLELGDSALYLCASSLVGTGGLREQYFGPGTRLTVT.

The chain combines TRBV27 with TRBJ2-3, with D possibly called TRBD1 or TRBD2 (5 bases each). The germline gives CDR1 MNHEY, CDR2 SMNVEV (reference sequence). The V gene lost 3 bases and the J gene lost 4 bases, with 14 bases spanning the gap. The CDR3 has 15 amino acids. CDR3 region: CASSLGERPSDTQYF. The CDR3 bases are TGTGCCAGCAGTTTGGGGGAAAGACCCTCAGATACGCAGTATTTT.

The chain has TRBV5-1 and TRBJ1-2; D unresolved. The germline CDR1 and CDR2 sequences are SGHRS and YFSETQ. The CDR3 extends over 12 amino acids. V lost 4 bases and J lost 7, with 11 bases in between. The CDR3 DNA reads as TGCGCCAGCAGCATTGGTGTATCTGGCTACACCTTC. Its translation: CASSIGVSGYTF.

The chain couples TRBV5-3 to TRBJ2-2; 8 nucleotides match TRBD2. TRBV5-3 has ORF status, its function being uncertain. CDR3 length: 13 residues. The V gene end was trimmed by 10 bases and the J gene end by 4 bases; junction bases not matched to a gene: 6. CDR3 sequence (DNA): TGTGCCTGGACGAGCGGGAGCACCGGGGAGCTGTTTTTT. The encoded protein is CAWTSGSTGELFF.

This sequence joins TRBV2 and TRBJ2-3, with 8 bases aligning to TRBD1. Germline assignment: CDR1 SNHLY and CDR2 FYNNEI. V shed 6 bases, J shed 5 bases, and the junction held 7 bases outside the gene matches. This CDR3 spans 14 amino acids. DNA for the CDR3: TGTGCCAGCAGCCGCAGGGGGCAAGGAGATACGCAGTATTTT. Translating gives CASSRRGQGDTQYF.

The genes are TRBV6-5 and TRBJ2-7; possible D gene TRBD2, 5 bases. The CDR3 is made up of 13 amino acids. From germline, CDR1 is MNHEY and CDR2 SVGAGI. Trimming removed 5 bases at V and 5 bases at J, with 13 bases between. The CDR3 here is CASSTREYDEQYF. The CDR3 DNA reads TGTGCCAGCAGTACGAGGGAATACGACGAGCAGTACTTC.

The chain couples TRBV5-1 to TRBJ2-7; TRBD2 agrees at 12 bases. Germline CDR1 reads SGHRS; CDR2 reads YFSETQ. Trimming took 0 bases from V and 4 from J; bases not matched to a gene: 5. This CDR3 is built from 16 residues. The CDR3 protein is CASSLAPSGRGYEQYF. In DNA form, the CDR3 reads TGCGCCAGCAGCTTGGCCCCTAGCGGGAGGGGGTACGAGCAGTACTTC.

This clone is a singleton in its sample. This CDR3 reads CASSPETGSYNEQFF. The CDR3 DNA is TGTGCCAGCAGCCCAGAGACAGGCTCCTACAATGAGCAGTTCTTC. The chain recombines TRBV7-2 with TRBJ2-1; D is perhaps TRBD1 (6 bases). Germline CDR1 SGHTA, CDR2 FQGNSA. Trimming left V 5 bases short and J 0 bases short, with 11 bases between. This CDR3 comprises 15 residues.

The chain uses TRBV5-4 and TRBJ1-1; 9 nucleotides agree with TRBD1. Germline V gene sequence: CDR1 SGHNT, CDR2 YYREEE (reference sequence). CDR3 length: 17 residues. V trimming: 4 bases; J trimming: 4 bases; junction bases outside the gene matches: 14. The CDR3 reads CASSPGQGRLTSTEAFF. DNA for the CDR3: TGTGCCAGCAGCCCTGGACAGGGGAGGTTGACAAGCACTGAAGCTTTCTTT.

The CDR3 region has the DNA TGTGCCAGCAAGAAGCGGGAGCTCCTCAATGAGCAGTTCTTC. Its translation is CASKKRELLNEQFF. J is TRBJ2-1 and V is TRBV7-9; 8 bases fit TRBD2. The germline V gene has CDR1 SEHNR and CDR2 FQNEAQ (reference sequence). The CDR3 loop spans 14 amino acids. V lost 7 bases to trimming and J lost 6 bases; unmatched junction nucleotides: 8.

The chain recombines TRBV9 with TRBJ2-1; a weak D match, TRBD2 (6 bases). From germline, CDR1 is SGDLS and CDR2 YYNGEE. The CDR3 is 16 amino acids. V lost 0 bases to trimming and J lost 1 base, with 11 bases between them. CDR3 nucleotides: TGTGCCAGCAGCGTAGTAACCGGGAGTTCCTACAATGAGCAGTTCTTC. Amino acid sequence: CASSVVTGSSYNEQFF.

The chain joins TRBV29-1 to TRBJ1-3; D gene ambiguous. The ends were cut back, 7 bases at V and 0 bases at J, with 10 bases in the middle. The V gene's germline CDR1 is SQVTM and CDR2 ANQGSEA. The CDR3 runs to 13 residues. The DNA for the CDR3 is TGCAGCGCCGAGAGGGACTCTGGAAACACCATATATTTT. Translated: CSAERDSGNTIYF.

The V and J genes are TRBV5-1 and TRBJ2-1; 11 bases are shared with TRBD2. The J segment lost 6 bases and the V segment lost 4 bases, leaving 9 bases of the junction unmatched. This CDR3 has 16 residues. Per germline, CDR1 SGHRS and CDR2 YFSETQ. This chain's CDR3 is CASSILAGVGGNEQFF. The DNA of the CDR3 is TGCGCCAGCAGCATACTAGCGGGAGTGGGTGGCAATGAGCAGTTCTTC.

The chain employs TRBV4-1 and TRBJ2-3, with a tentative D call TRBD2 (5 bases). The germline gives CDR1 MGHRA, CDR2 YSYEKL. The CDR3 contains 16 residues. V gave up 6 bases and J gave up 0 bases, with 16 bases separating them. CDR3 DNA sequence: TGCGCCAGCAGTCTCGCGGGCGGGTCTAGCACAGATACGCAGTATTTT. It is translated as CASSLAGGSSTDTQYF.

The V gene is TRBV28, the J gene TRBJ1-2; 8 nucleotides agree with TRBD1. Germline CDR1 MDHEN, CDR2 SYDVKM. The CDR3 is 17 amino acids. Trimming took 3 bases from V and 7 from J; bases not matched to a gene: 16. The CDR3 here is CASSFPAGPGGLSGYTF. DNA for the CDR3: TGTGCCAGCAGTTTTCCCGCCGGGCCAGGGGGCCTTAGTGGCTACACCTTC.

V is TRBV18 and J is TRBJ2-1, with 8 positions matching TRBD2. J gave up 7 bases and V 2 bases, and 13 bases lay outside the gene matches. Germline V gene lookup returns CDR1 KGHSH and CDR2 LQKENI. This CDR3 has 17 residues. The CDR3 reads CASSPVGPGLGVNEQFF. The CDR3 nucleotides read TGTGCCAGCTCACCAGTCGGGCCGGGACTAGGTGTGAATGAGCAGTTCTTC.

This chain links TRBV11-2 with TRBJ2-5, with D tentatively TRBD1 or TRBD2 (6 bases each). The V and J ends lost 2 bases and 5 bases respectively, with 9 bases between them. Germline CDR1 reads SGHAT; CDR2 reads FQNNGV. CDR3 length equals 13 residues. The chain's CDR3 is CASSLPGGETQYF. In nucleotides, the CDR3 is TGTGCCAGCAGCTTACCCGGGGGCGAGACCCAGTACTTC.

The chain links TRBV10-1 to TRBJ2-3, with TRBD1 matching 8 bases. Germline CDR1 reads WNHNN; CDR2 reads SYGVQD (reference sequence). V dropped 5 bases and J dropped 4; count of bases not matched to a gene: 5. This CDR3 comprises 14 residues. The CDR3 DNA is TGCGCCAGCAGTCGGACAGGGAGCCCAGATACGCAGTATTTT. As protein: CASSRTGSPDTQYF.

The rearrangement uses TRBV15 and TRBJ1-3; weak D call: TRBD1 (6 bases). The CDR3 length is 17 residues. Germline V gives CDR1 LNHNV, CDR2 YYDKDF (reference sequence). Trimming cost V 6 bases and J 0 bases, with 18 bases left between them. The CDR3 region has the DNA TGTGCCACCAGTGCAATTTCCAGGGGAAGCTCTGGAAACACCATATATTTT. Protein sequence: CATSAISRGSSGNTIYF.

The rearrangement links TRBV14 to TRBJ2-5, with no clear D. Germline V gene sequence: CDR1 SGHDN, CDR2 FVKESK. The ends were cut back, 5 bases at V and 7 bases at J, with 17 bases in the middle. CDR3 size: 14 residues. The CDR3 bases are TGTGCCAGCAGCTCCTCGGGCGCTTATGGGACCCAGTACTTC. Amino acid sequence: CASSSSGAYGTQYF.